These 17 T cell receptor beta chains came from one sample sequenced in a study of T-cell reconstitution after alpha-beta-depleted transplantation in children. Construction of the TCRbeta library involved unique molecular identifiers. MiXCR, applied by TCRdb to the PCR reads, yields one record per CDR3 protein. The repertoire holds around 480,000 distinct CDR3 sequences, with 32% as singletons. The sequencing used PBMCs from the stem cell graft donor, collected from the stem cell graft. The receptors were gathered from a human donor who donated a stem cell graft to a child with aplastic anemia.

This clonotype was recorded a few times. The J gene is TRBJ2-1, the V gene TRBV29-1; 11 bases match TRBD1. CDR3 length: 13 residues. Unmatched junction bases numbered 6, after V lost 7 bases and J lost 7 bases. Germline-derived CDR1 and CDR2 are SQVTM and ANQGSEA. The DNA of the CDR3 is TGCAGCGCCCCGGGACAGGGGGAGAATGAGCAGTTCTTC. Translating it yields CSAPGQGENEQFF.

The chain has TRBV12-3 or TRBV12-4 and TRBJ2-3; the D gene is possibly TRBD1 (6 bases). The length of the CDR3 is 16 residues. With 5 bases removed from V and 7 bases from J, the gap between germline ends came to 22 bases. This CDR3 is CASSAGTLYPINTQYF. The CDR3, as DNA: TGTGCCAGCAGTGCCGGGACATTATATCCGATTAATACGCAGTATTTT.

The chain has TRBV27 and TRBJ1-2; unclear D gene. V was cut by 4 bases and J by 8 bases, with 11 bases left in between. CDR1 MNHEY and CDR2 SMNVEV come from the germline V gene (reference sequence). CDR3 length: 12 amino acids. CDR3 sequence: CASSSGPEGYTF. The CDR3 nucleotides are TGTGCCAGCAGTTCCGGGCCGGAGGGCTACACCTTC.

This clonotype occurred a few times. This chain connects TRBV20-1 to TRBJ2-4; 8 bases align to TRBD2. This CDR3 spans 14 amino acids. The V gene's germline CDR1 is DFQATT and CDR2 SNEGSKA (reference sequence). The CDR3 is CNPTSERGKNIQYF. CDR3 coding DNA: TGCAATCCGACTAGCGAGAGGGGGAAAAACATTCAGTACTTC.

Only a few counts were recorded for this clonotype. V usage is TRBV29-1 and J usage is TRBJ2-2, with unresolved D. CDR3 length: 13 amino acids. In germline, CDR1 is SQVTM, CDR2 ANQGSEA. V was cut by 4 bases and J by 2 bases, with 8 bases left in between. Here the CDR3 reads CSVGVHNTGELFF. The CDR3 nucleotides read TGCAGCGTTGGAGTGCACAACACCGGGGAGCTGTTTTTT.

This clonotype showed up just a few times. This chain links TRBV12-3 or TRBV12-4 with TRBJ2-3; 8 bases line up with TRBD2. With 7 bases clipped from V and 4 bases from J, the junction kept 13 bases outside the gene matches. The CDR3 is made up of 16 amino acids. The CDR3 DNA reads as TGTGCCAGCACTCCGACTAGCGTGGGTCTCGCAGATACGCAGTATTTT. Residues: CASTPTSVGLADTQYF.

This clonotype was counted between two and nine times. The genes are TRBV15 and TRBJ2-7; 8 nucleotides align to TRBD1. Looked up from germline, CDR1 is LNHNV and CDR2 is YYDKDF (reference sequence). Trimming cost V 1 base and J 0 bases; bases outside gene matches: 11. The CDR3 loop spans 18 amino acids. CDR3 DNA sequence: TGTGCCACCAGCAGAGCGACAGGGGATACCTCCTACTCCTACGAGCAGTACTTC. This translates into CATSRATGDTSYSYEQYF.

V gene TRBV6-5 combines with J gene TRBJ2-6; 9 bases agree with TRBD1. V trimming: 2 bases; J trimming: 2 bases; junction bases outside the gene matches: 4. This CDR3 spans 17 amino acids. Germline values: CDR1 MNHEY, CDR2 SVGAGI. The CDR3 DNA reads as TGTGCCAGCAGTTACGGGACAGGGTCTCCTGGGGCCAACGTCCTGACTTTC. Translation: CASSYGTGSPGANVLTF.

This clonotype was detected only once. The V gene is TRBV5-1, the J gene TRBJ2-3; D is unresolved. The V gene lost 6 bases and the J gene lost 10 bases, with 12 bases spanning the gap. The germline CDR1 and CDR2 sequences are SGHRS and YFSETQ. The CDR3 contains 11 residues. For the CDR3, the DNA is TGCGCCAGCACGTTTTCCGAGGCGCAGTATTTT. Amino acids: CASTFSEAQYF.

This clonotype came up a few times. The chain joins TRBV7-9 to TRBJ2-1, with TRBD2 matching over 12 bases. Germline V gene sequence: CDR1 SEHNR, CDR2 FQNEAQ (reference sequence). V was pared by 5 bases and J by 6 bases, with 8 bases of the junction left unmatched. The CDR3 is made up of 16 amino acids. The CDR3 sequence: CASSSGGLAGANEQFF. In DNA, the CDR3 is TGTGCCAGCAGCAGTGGGGGACTAGCGGGCGCCAATGAGCAGTTCTTC.

The J gene is TRBJ1-2, the V gene TRBV29-1, with 9 bases matching TRBD1. The V gene's germline CDR1 is SQVTM and CDR2 ANQGSEA. With 6 bases clipped from V and 6 bases from J, the junction kept 11 bases outside the gene matches. The CDR3 has 14 amino acids. The CDR3 loop reads CSVIKGQGSNGYTF. CDR3 bases: TGCAGCGTAATTAAGGGACAGGGATCTAATGGCTACACCTTC.

This clonotype has a handful of counts. The gene calls are TRBV27 and TRBJ1-1, with D tentatively TRBD1 (6 bases). V lost 6 bases and J 0 bases, leaving 11 bases between the germline ends. CDR3 length: 14 amino acids. Germline-derived CDR1 and CDR2 are MNHEY and SMNVEV (reference sequence). CDR3 sequence reads: CASSTGIMNTEAFF. CDR3 DNA sequence: TGTGCCAGCAGCACAGGGATCATGAACACTGAAGCTTTCTTT.

This chain uses TRBV9 with TRBJ2-3; 7 nucleotides line up with TRBD2. This CDR3 is built from 15 residues. Trimming removed 2 bases from V and 1 base from J; junction bases left unmatched: 4. Germline V gene data show CDR1 as SGDLS and CDR2 as YYNGEE. DNA for the CDR3: TGTGCCAGCAGCGTTTCTAGCGGCGGCACAGATACGCAGTATTTT. Its translation: CASSVSSGGTDTQYF.

The rearrangement joins TRBV20-1 to TRBJ1-1, with D unresolved. The CDR3 sequence is 14 residues long. Germline values: CDR1 DFQATT, CDR2 SNEGSKA (reference sequence). Trimming shortened V by 3 bases and J by 2 bases, and 13 bases separated the two germline ends. The CDR3 DNA reads as TGCAGTGCTAGCATTAGAGGCGGAAACACTGAAGCTTTCTTT. It encodes CSASIRGGNTEAFF.

The chain joins TRBV6-1 to TRBJ1-2; the D is unclear. The CDR3 length is 15 residues. V was cut by 0 bases and J by 1 base, with 9 bases left in between. Per germline, CDR1 MNHNS and CDR2 SASEGT. The CDR3 coding sequence is TGTGCCAGCAGTGAAGCCCCGACACTTAACTATGGCTACACCTTC. Translation: CASSEAPTLNYGYTF.

V usage is TRBV3-1 and J usage is TRBJ2-1; maybe TRBD2 (6 bases). This CDR3 is built from 18 residues. V was pared by 5 bases and J by 2 bases, with 22 bases between. The germline CDR1 and CDR2 sequences are LGHDT and YNNKEL (reference sequence). CDR3 residues: CASSEESGLPMAYNEQFF. CDR3 nucleotide sequence: TGTGCCAGCAGCGAGGAATCGGGACTTCCTATGGCCTACAATGAGCAGTTCTTC.

This chain connects TRBV5-1 to TRBJ2-7, with 7 bases identical to TRBD2. The V gene end was trimmed by 4 bases and the J gene end by 7 bases; junction bases not matched to a gene: 14. CDR3 length: 15 residues. From germline, CDR1 is SGHRS and CDR2 YFSETQ. The CDR3 bases are TGCGCCAGCAGCCCCGGTAATAGGGACTATCAGGAGCAGTACTTC. Translated: CASSPGNRDYQEQYF. Together with reference TRBV5-1 and TRBJ2-7, the CDR3 gives the full variable domain: KAGVTQTPRYLIKTRGQQVTLSCSPISGHRSVSWYQQTPGQGLQFLFEYFSETQRNKGNFPGRFSGRQFSNSRSEMNVSTLELGDSALYLCASSPGNRDYQEQYFGPGTRLTVT.